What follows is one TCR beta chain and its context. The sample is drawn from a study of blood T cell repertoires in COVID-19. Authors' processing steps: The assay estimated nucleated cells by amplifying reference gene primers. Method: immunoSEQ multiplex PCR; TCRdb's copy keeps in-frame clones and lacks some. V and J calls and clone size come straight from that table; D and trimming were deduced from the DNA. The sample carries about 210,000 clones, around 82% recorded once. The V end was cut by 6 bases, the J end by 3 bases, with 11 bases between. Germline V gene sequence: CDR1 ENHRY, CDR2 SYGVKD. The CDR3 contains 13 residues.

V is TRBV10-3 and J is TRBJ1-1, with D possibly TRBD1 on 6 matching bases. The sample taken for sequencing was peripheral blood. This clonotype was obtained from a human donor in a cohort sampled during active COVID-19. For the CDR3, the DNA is TGTGCCATCAGGGAAGGGGGGGACACTGAAGCTTTCTTT. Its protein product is CAIREGGDTEAFF.